These T cell receptor beta chains were read from a single sample in a study of Ad26.COV2.S vaccination and SARS-CoV-2 variants. Sequencing was performed with immunoSEQ multiplex PCR; in TCRdb, only in-frame clones are kept and a portion is missing. This sample has around 450,000 clones, with 75% to 95% found just once. The source material was peripheral blood, sampled in a trial of Ad26.COV2.S vaccine versus placebo. The receptors originated from a person between 18 and 60 years old who received the Ad26.COV2.S COVID-19 vaccine or a placebo. CDR3s include the opening cysteine and the closing phenylalanine or tryptophan. D genes are given only for firm matches. Not every row has a clone size; where given, it reads once, few, many or a size class.

j_call	d_call	v_call	clone_size	cdr3_aa	cdr3_nt
TRBJ2-1	NA	TRBV9	NA	CASSYRLSSYNEQFF	TGTGCCAGCAGCTACAGGTTGAGCTCCTACAATGAGCAGTTCTTC
TRBJ2-5	NA	TRBV4-1	NA	CASSQVRGYQETQYF	TGCGCCAGCAGCCAAGTTAGGGGGTACCAAGAGACCCAGTACTTC
TRBJ2-7	NA	TRBV11-2	once	CASSLYRSYEQYF	TGTGCCAGCAGCTTATACAGATCCTACGAGCAGTACTTC
TRBJ2-1	NA	TRBV13	NA	CASSYSYNEQFF	TGTGCCAGCAGCTACTCTTACAATGAGCAGTTCTTC
TRBJ1-1	TRBD1	TRBV27	NA	CASSIDRDHTEAFF	TGTGCCAGCAGTATCGACAGGGATCACACTGAAGCTTTCTTT
TRBJ2-7	NA	TRBV7-8	NA	CASSLGGTRLSYEQYF	TGTGCCAGCAGCTTAGGGGGTACGAGGCTTTCCTACGAGCAGTACTTC
TRBJ1-4	TRBD1	TRBV5-1	NA	CASSFGQGNEKLFF	TGCGCCAGCAGCTTTGGACAGGGGAATGAAAAACTGTTTTTT
TRBJ2-7	TRBD2	TRBV5-8	NA	CASSLGLAGGDEQYF	TGTGCCAGCAGCTTGGGGCTAGCGGGAGGTGATGAGCAGTACTTC
TRBJ2-1	NA	TRBV6-5	NA	CASSYSRANEQFF	TGTGCCAGCAGTTACTCCCGGGCCAATGAGCAGTTCTTC
TRBJ2-1	NA	TRBV7-8	NA	CASSFGGRRYNEQFF	TGTGCCAGCAGCTTCGGAGGAAGACGGTACAATGAGCAGTTCTTC
TRBJ2-7	TRBD1	TRBV27	NA	CASSWTGLPGYEQYF	TGTGCCAGCAGCTGGACAGGTCTTCCCGGTTACGAGCAGTACTTC
TRBJ1-3	NA	TRBV5-4	NA	CASSLVPNSGNTIYF	TGTGCCAGCAGCTTAGTACCGAACTCTGGAAACACCATATATTTT
TRBJ1-1	NA	TRBV29-1	NA	CSVVLSDTEAFF	TGCAGCGTTGTACTTTCGGATACTGAAGCTTTCTTT
TRBJ2-7	TRBD2	TRBV7-2	NA	CASSLPWGTSDYEQYF	TGTGCCAGCAGCTTGCCTTGGGGGACTAGCGACTACGAGCAGTACTTC
TRBJ1-3	TRBD1	TRBV4-2	NA	CASSQSAGGLSAGNTIYF	TGTGCCAGCAGCCAATCCGCAGGGGGCTTATCGGCTGGAAACACCATATATTTT
TRBJ1-1	NA	TRBV5-4	once	CASSAGQQNTEAFF	TGTGCCAGCAGCGCCGGACAGCAGAACACTGAAGCTTTCTTT
TRBJ2-1	NA	TRBV12-3/TRBV12-4	NA	CASSTMGYNEQFF	TGTGCCAGCAGTACCATGGGCTACAATGAGCAGTTCTTC
TRBJ2-1	TRBD2	TRBV24-1	few	CATKTGTSGTNEQFF	TGTGCCACCAAGACCGGGACTAGCGGGACCAATGAGCAGTTCTTC
TRBJ2-3	NA	TRBV6-5	NA	CASRRELRTDTQYF	TGTGCCAGCCGCAGGGAGTTGAGGACAGATACGCAGTATTTT
TRBJ2-5	NA	TRBV5-5	NA	CASSLVPPQETQYF	TGTGCCAGCAGCTTGGTGCCGCCCCAAGAGACCCAGTACTTC
TRBJ2-1	TRBD2	TRBV9	NA	CASSPTPTSGDNEQFF	TGTGCCAGCAGCCCCACCCCGACTAGCGGCGACAATGAGCAGTTCTTC
TRBJ2-2	NA	TRBV5-3	NA	CASQAWSKQSGLFF	TGTGCCAGCCAAGCTTGGTCCAAACAAAGTGGGCTGTTTTTT
TRBJ2-1	TRBD1	TRBV7-2	NA	CASIPWGQGAVEQFF	TGTGCCAGCATCCCGTGGGGACAGGGGGCGGTCGAGCAGTTCTTC
TRBJ2-3	NA	TRBV27	once	CASSTLPPDTQYF	TGTGCCAGCAGTACGCTCCCGCCAGATACGCAGTATTTT
TRBJ2-7	TRBD2	TRBV4-1	NA	CASSQGTSGRVFSYEQYF	TGCGCCAGCAGCCAAGGGACTAGCGGAAGAGTATTCTCCTACGAGCAGTACTTC
TRBJ2-3	NA	TRBV27	NA	CASSLSAGSGADTQYF	TGTGCCAGCAGTTTATCGGCAGGGAGCGGTGCGGATACGCAGTATTTT
TRBJ1-2	NA	TRBV7-9	NA	CASSLGAGLYGYTF	TGTGCCAGCAGCTTAGGGGCAGGTCTTTATGGCTACACCTTC
TRBJ2-4	NA	TRBV5-5	NA	CASSLGSQVGAKNIQYF	TGTGCCAGCAGCTTGGGATCGCAGGTCGGGGCCAAAAACATTCAGTACTTC
TRBJ2-5	TRBD2	TRBV28	NA	CASSWDQGRASGRGETQYF	TGTGCCAGCAGTTGGGACCAGGGTAGGGCTAGCGGACGAGGAGAGACCCAGTACTTC
TRBJ1-6	NA	TRBV4-2	NA	CARYRTEHSPLHF	TGTGCCAGATACCGGACGGAGCATTCACCCCTCCACTTT
TRBJ2-7	NA	TRBV6-2/TRBV6-3	NA	CASSFHLRYEQYF	TGTGCCAGCAGTTTCCACCTACGCTACGAGCAGTACTTC
TRBJ2-2	NA	TRBV9	NA	CASSVPQGELFF	TGTGCCAGCAGCGTCCCTCAGGGGGAGCTGTTTTTT
TRBJ1-1	NA	TRBV7-9	NA	CASSSTTQGAFGAFF	TGTGCCAGCAGCAGCACCACACAGGGAGCATTCGGAGCTTTCTTT
TRBJ2-7	NA	TRBV28	NA	CASSTSTTYEQYF	TGTGCCAGCAGTACCAGCACAACCTACGAGCAGTACTTC
TRBJ2-3	NA	TRBV7-9	NA	CASSLYSTDTQYF	TGTGCCAGCAGCTTATACAGCACAGATACGCAGTATTTT
TRBJ2-2	NA	TRBV11-2	NA	CASSLMIGELFF	TGTGCCAGCAGCTTAATGATCGGGGAGCTGTTTTTT
TRBJ2-7	NA	TRBV5-4	NA	CASSGPGYEQYF	TGTGCCAGCAGCGGGCCGGGGTACGAGCAGTACTTC
TRBJ2-4	NA	TRBV3-1/TRBV3-2	NA	CASSQAYGNIQYF	TGTGCCAGCAGCCAAGCTTACGGTAACATTCAGTACTTC
TRBJ1-1	NA	TRBV5-1	NA	CASSFNVDTEAFF	TGCGCCAGCAGCTTTAACGTGGACACTGAAGCTTTCTTT
TRBJ1-5	TRBD1	TRBV5-1	once	CASSLFGQAMEPQHF	TGCGCCAGCAGCTTGTTCGGACAGGCGATGGAACCCCAGCATTTT
TRBJ1-2	TRBD1	TRBV6-5	once	CASSRGTGGYGYTF	TGTGCCAGCAGCCGTGGGACAGGGGGCTATGGCTACACCTTC
TRBJ1-6	NA	TRBV7-6	NA	CASSLADQTVSGGLNSPLHF	TGTGCCAGCAGCTTAGCGGACCAGACAGTATCCGGGGGGTTGAATTCACCCCTCCACTTT
TRBJ2-2	NA	TRBV18	NA	CASSPRRDSNTGELFF	TGTGCCAGCTCACCACGAAGGGACTCGAACACCGGGGAGCTGTTTTTT
TRBJ1-1	NA	TRBV4-1	NA	CASSQERGGITEAFF	TGCGCCAGCAGCCAAGAACGAGGGGGGATCACTGAAGCTTTCTTT
TRBJ2-1	TRBD2	TRBV7-2	NA	CASSLAWTSGYREQFF	TGTGCCAGCAGCTTAGCTTGGACTAGCGGTTATCGAGAGCAGTTCTTC
TRBJ2-3	TRBD2	TRBV6-5	once	CASTLSGREADTQYF	TGTGCCAGCACCCTTAGCGGGAGGGAGGCCGATACGCAGTATTTT
TRBJ2-7	NA	TRBV12-5	NA	CASGLAYYEQYF	TGTGCTAGTGGTTTGGCCTACTACGAGCAGTACTTC
TRBJ2-5	NA	TRBV30	NA	CAWRSGYEETQYF	TGTGCCTGGAGGAGTGGGTATGAAGAGACCCAGTACTTC